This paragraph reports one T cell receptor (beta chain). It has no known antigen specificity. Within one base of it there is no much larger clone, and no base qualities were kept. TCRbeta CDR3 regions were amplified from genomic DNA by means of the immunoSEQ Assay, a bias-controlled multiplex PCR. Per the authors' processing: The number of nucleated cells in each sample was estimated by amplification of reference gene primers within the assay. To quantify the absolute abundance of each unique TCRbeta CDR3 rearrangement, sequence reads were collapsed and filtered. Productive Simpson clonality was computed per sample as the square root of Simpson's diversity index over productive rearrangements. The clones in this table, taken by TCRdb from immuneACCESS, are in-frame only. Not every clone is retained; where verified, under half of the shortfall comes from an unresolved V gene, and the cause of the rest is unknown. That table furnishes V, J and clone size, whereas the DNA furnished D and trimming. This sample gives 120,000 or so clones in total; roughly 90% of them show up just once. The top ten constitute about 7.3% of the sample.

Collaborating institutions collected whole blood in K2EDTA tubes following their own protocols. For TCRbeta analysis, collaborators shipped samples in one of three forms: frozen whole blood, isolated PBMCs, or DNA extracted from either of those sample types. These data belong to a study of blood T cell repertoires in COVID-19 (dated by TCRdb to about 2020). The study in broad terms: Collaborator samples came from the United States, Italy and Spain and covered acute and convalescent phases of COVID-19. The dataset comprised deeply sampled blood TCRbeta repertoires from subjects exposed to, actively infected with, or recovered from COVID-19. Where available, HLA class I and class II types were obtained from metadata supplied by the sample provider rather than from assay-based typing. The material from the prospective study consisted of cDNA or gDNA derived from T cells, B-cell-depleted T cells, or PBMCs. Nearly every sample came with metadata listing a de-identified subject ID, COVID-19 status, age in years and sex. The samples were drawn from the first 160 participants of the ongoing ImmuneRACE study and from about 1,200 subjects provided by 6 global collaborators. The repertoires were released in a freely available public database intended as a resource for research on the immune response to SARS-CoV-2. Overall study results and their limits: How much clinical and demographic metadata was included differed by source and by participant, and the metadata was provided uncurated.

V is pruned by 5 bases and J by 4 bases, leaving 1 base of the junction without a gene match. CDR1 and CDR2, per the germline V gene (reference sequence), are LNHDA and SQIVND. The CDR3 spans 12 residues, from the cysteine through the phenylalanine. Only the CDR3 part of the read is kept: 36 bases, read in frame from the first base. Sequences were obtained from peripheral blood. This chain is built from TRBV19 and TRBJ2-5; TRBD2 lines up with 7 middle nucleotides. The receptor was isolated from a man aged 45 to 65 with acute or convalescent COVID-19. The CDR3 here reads CASSWGGETQYF. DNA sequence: TGTGCCAGTAGTTGGGGGGGAGAGACCCAGTACTTC.